A single sample is the source of the 24 T cell receptor beta chains below, sequenced in a study of shared clonotypes between healthy human individuals. TCRdb's table, derived via immunoSEQ multiplex PCR, lists solely in-frame clones and lacks some. The sample records 550,000 to 850,000 clones, approximately 72% being singletons. Sequenced input: memory CD4+ T cells sorted from blood. Indicated subset: CD45RA-negative fraction. The receptors derive from a woman aged 25 to 45 in good health.

The rearrangement joins TRBV2 to TRBJ1-1; D is possibly TRBD1 (6 bases). V lost 2 bases and J 4 bases, leaving 14 bases between the germline ends. The germline V gene encodes CDR1 SNHLY and CDR2 FYNNEI. The CDR3 extends over 15 amino acids. The CDR3 loop is CASSEPAGAGTEAFF. The CDR3 DNA follows: TGTGCCAGCAGTGAACCCGCGGGGGCCGGCACTGAAGCTTTCTTT.

J is TRBJ2-1 and V is TRBV4-1; 13 bases align to TRBD2. The CDR3 contains 16 residues. The trim removed 0 bases at V and 12 bases at J, leaving 8 bases unmatched. In germline, CDR1 is MGHRA, CDR2 YSYEKL. The CDR3: CASSQDRGTSGIGQFF. CDR3 nucleotides: TGCGCCAGCAGCCAAGATAGAGGGACTAGCGGGATAGGGCAGTTCTTC.

The CDR3 region has the DNA TGTGCCAGCAGCTTAGAAGGTAGCGACTCCTACAATGAGCAGTTCTTC. This translates into CASSLEGSDSYNEQFF. The chain has TRBV11-3 and TRBJ2-1; possibly TRBD2 for D (5 bases). Germline V gives CDR1 SGHNT, CDR2 YENEEA. The CDR3 is 16 amino acids. V dropped 0 bases and J dropped 0 bases, with 9 bases sitting between them.

The chain carries TRBV7-6 and TRBJ2-1; D might be TRBD2 (6 bases). The V gene's germline CDR1 is SGHVS and CDR2 FNYEAQ. Trimming took off 0 bases at V and 9 bases at J, with 12 bases between the two ends. There are 14 residues in the CDR3. For the CDR3, the DNA is TGTGCCAGCAGCTTAGCCGGCGGGGTGGGTGAGCAGTTCTTC. This encodes CASSLAGGVGEQFF.

V usage is TRBV7-2 and J usage is TRBJ1-4; 7 bases fit TRBD1. CDR3 length: 16 amino acids. Germline-derived CDR1 and CDR2 are SGHTA and FQGNSA. Germline trimming cut 1 base from V and 2 bases from J; bases unmatched to any gene: 4. The CDR3 is CASSLVEGATNEKLFF. The CDR3 DNA sequence: TGTGCCAGCAGCTTAGTCGAGGGGGCTACTAATGAAAAACTGTTTTTT.

The rearrangement joins TRBV7-7 to TRBJ1-5; 8 nucleotides agree with TRBD1. Germline V CDR1 and CDR2: SSHAT, FNYEAQ (reference sequence). The V and J ends lost 3 bases and 6 bases, in that order; junction bases with no gene match: 19. There are 19 residues in the CDR3. The CDR3 protein is CASSFFSRQKKGTGQPQHF. The CDR3 DNA reads TGTGCCAGCAGCTTTTTTTCAAGACAAAAAAAGGGGACAGGTCAGCCCCAGCATTTT. Combining the CDR3 with reference TRBV7-7 and TRBJ1-5 gives the whole variable domain GAGVSQSPRYKVTKRGQDVTLRCDPISSHATLYWYQQALGQGPEFLTYFNYEAQPDKSGLPSDRFSAERPEGSISTLTIQRTEQRDSAMYRCASSFFSRQKKGTGQPQHFGDGTRLSIL.

The V gene is TRBV6-1, the J gene TRBJ1-5; perhaps TRBD1 as D (5 bases). V shed 7 bases and J shed 2 bases, with 12 bases lying between them. The CDR3 has 14 residues. Germline CDR1 and CDR2: MNHNS and SASEGT. This CDR3 reads CASTLEGGNQPQHF. CDR3 nucleotide sequence: TGTGCCAGCACCCTAGAAGGGGGCAATCAGCCCCAGCATTTT.

A word on this clone: This likely came from a read error, as a far larger clone is one base away. Distinct nucleotide sequences in the sample also encode this CDR3. This chain joins TRBV7-3 and TRBJ1-1; TRBD1 aligns across 7 bases. The trim removed 4 bases at V and 3 bases at J, leaving 2 bases unmatched. The length of the CDR3 is 13 residues. Germline-derived CDR1 and CDR2 are SGHTA and FQGTGA. CDR3 nucleotides: TGTGCCAGCAGCTCGCAGGGGGACACTGAAGCTTTCTTT. This encodes CASSSQGDTEAFF.

The chain has TRBV14 and TRBJ2-2; the D is unclear. Looked up from germline, CDR1 is SGHDN and CDR2 is FVKESK. The germline V and J ends were trimmed by 4 bases and 4 bases, with 7 bases remaining between them. This CDR3 is built from 13 residues. The CDR3 is CASSPRPTGELFF. CDR3 bases: TGTGCCAGCAGCCCAAGACCCACCGGGGAGCTGTTTTTT.

On this clone: This may be a read error: a much more frequent sequence differs by one nucleotide. Within the sample, other DNA sequences also encode this same CDR3. The chain uses TRBV7-3 and TRBJ2-6, with D unclear. The V gene lost 5 bases and the J gene lost 2 bases, with 4 bases spanning the gap. The CDR3 contains 13 residues. Germline assignment: CDR1 SGHTA and CDR2 FQGTGA. The CDR3 region is CASSLPGANVLTF. DNA of the CDR3: TGTGCCAGCAGCCTCCCTGGGGCCAACGTCCTGACTTTC.

The chain joins TRBV27 to TRBJ1-1; 8 bases align to TRBD1. The V gene end was trimmed by 5 bases and the J gene end by 0 bases; junction bases not matched to a gene: 5. In germline, CDR1 is MNHEY, CDR2 SMNVEV (reference sequence). This CDR3 is built from 15 residues. CDR3 sequence (DNA): TGTGCCAGCAGTCCCCGGGACAGGATGAACACTGAAGCTTTCTTT. Amino acid sequence: CASSPRDRMNTEAFF.

Only one count was recorded for this clone. The chain employs TRBV7-2 and TRBJ2-4; 14 bases align to TRBD2. The CDR3 contains 18 residues. V shed 5 bases, J shed 3 bases, and the junction held 9 bases outside the gene matches. Germline V lookup: CDR1 SGHTA, CDR2 FQGNSA. The CDR3: CASSLGTSGSEGKNIQYF. The CDR3 DNA reads TGTGCCAGCAGCCTTGGGACTAGCGGGAGTGAGGGCAAAAACATTCAGTACTTC.

The chain combines TRBV19 with TRBJ2-1; D may be TRBD1 (6 bases). The CDR3 loop spans 17 amino acids. Trimming shortened V by 4 bases and J by 0 bases, and 16 bases separated the two germline ends. Germline V gives CDR1 LNHDA, CDR2 SQIVND (reference sequence). As DNA, the CDR3 is TGTGCCAGTAGTACCCCAGGACAGCCCAGCTCCTACAATGAGCAGTTCTTC. Translated, it gives CASSTPGQPSSYNEQFF.

The chain uses TRBV7-2 and TRBJ2-3; D is perhaps TRBD2 (6 bases). Germline V gene data show CDR1 as SGHTA and CDR2 as FQGNSA. CDR3 length: 16 amino acids. Trimming removed 1 base from V and 0 bases from J, with 11 bases in between. The DNA for the CDR3 is TGTGCCAGCAGCTTAGGATGGGGGACTAGCACAGATACGCAGTATTTT. Protein: CASSLGWGTSTDTQYF.

CDR3: CASSEALSASGPYEQYF. For the CDR3, the DNA is TGTGCCAGCAGTGAAGCGCTCTCGGCTAGCGGGCCCTACGAGCAGTACTTC. The chain employs TRBV6-1 and TRBJ2-7; 8 bases are a match to TRBD2. Losses at the gene ends were 0 bases for V and 2 bases for J; bases not matched to a gene: 9. The CDR3 spans 17 residues. Germline CDR1 MNHNS, CDR2 SASEGT.

CDR3 sequence (DNA): TGTGCCAGTAGTATAGCGTCAGGGAGCTCGACCACTGAAGCTTTCTTT. Its translation is CASSIASGSSTTEAFF. The V call is TRBV19, the J call TRBJ1-1, with D perhaps TRBD1 (5 bases). Trimming stripped 1 base from V and 4 bases from J, with 16 bases between. The CDR3 is made up of 16 amino acids. Germline V gene sequence: CDR1 LNHDA, CDR2 SQIVND (reference sequence).

This clone has more than one count but fewer than ten. The rearrangement uses TRBV30 and TRBJ2-7, with D hard to call. V was pared by 6 bases and J by 5 bases, with 20 bases between. Germline CDR1 GTSNPN, CDR2 SVGIG (reference sequence). The CDR3 length is 14 residues. CDR3 loop: CACSQGLVSDEQYF. CDR3 coding DNA: TGTGCCTGTTCCCAAGGATTAGTTTCCGACGAGCAGTACTTC.

This chain uses TRBV28 with TRBJ2-5; tentatively, D is TRBD2 (7 bases). Per the germline V gene, CDR1 is MDHEN and CDR2 is SYDVKM. The CDR3 is 14 amino acids. The V end was cut by 8 bases, the J end by 2 bases, with 15 bases between. The CDR3 sequence is CASLDRTSQETQYF. CDR3 bases: TGTGCCAGCCTAGACAGGACTAGTCAAGAGACCCAGTACTTC.

This chain links TRBV4-1 with TRBJ2-7; possibly TRBD2 for D (6 bases). Trimming stripped 1 base from V and 1 base from J, with 17 bases between. The CDR3 totals 17 residues. In germline, CDR1 is MGHRA, CDR2 YSYEKL. The CDR3 reads CASSQGPARDLSYEQYF. DNA of the CDR3: TGCGCCAGCAGCCAAGGTCCCGCCCGGGACTTATCCTACGAGCAGTACTTC.

This clone came up a few times. The V call is TRBV7-2, the J call TRBJ2-2, with D unresolved. Per the germline V gene, CDR1 is SGHTA and CDR2 is FQGNSA. Deletions cut 4 bases from V and 6 bases from J, with 9 bases between. CDR3 size: 13 residues. This chain's CDR3 is CASSYSSAGELFF. The CDR3 nucleotides are TGTGCCAGCAGCTACAGCAGCGCCGGGGAGCTGTTTTTT.

V and J are TRBV2 and TRBJ2-7; 10 bases match TRBD2. Germline loops: CDR1 SNHLY, CDR2 FYNNEI. Unmatched junction bases numbered 7, after V lost 7 bases and J lost 4 bases. The CDR3 is 14 amino acids. CDR3 sequence reads: CASIREAGGYEQYF. The CDR3 DNA reads as TGTGCCAGCATCCGGGAAGCGGGAGGGTACGAGCAGTACTTC.

The chain couples TRBV2 to TRBJ1-5; 10 nucleotides match TRBD1. The CDR3 consists of 15 residues. Germline-derived CDR1 and CDR2 are SNHLY and FYNNEI. Unmatched junction bases numbered 6, after V lost 7 bases and J lost 3 bases. The CDR3, as DNA: TGTGCCAGCAAGGGGACAGGGGTTGCCAATCAGCCCCAGCATTTT. It yields the protein CASKGTGVANQPQHF.

This rearrangement joins TRBV5-4 to TRBJ2-2; a weak D match, TRBD1 (6 bases). V was trimmed by 0 bases and J by 2 bases, leaving 14 bases between them. This CDR3 contains 17 residues. Germline V gene sequence: CDR1 SGHNT, CDR2 YYREEE (reference sequence). The CDR3 region is CASSLGPGTFNTGELFF. DNA of the CDR3: TGTGCCAGCAGCTTGGGACCCGGGACATTTAACACCGGGGAGCTGTTTTTT.

This clone has a handful of counts. The chain combines TRBV5-1 with TRBJ2-1; TRBD1 is a possible D gene (6 bases). CDR1 and CDR2 from the germline V gene are SGHRS and YFSETQ. This CDR3 comprises 18 residues. Trimming shortened V by 0 bases and J by 9 bases, and 25 bases separated the two germline ends. The CDR3 region has the DNA TGCGCCAGCAGCTTGGACCCCCCGGGACAAGCAGGGTTGGGTGAGCAGTTCTTC. Protein sequence: CASSLDPPGQAGLGEQFF. Drawing the rest from reference TRBV5-1 and TRBJ2-1, the complete variable domain is KAGVTQTPRYLIKTRGQQVTLSCSPISGHRSVSWYQQTPGQGLQFLFEYFSETQRNKGNFPGRFSGRQFSNSRSEMNVSTLELGDSALYLCASSLDPPGQAGLGEQFFGPGTRLTVL.